Listed below are T cell receptor beta chains from one sample, sequenced in a study of T cell clonotyping in hematopoietic cell transplantation. The protocol was immunoSEQ multiplex PCR, while the TCRdb copy is restricted to in-frame clones and leaves out a portion. The sample has 13,000 to 15,000 clones; approximately 93% are singletons. The sequencing used PBMCs, collected 30 days after allogeneic stem cell transplant. The receptors were sampled from a male patient over 55 who had an allogeneic stem cell transplant from an unrelated donor, so the T cells may come from the graft donor. Some clones in this sample may be carry-over from other donors' samples. CDR3s include the opening cysteine and the closing phenylalanine or tryptophan. Fields, in order: clone size, D gene, CDR3 length, J gene, V gene, CDR3 DNA, CDR3 protein. A D gene is named only where the DNA matches it firmly. Clone size is stated in some rows and not others, as once, few, many or a class when expanded.

few	TRBD2	14	TRBJ2-5	TRBV9	TGTGCCAGCAGCCCCGGGGGGGGCGGGAGGGCCCAGTACTTC	CASSPGGGGRAQYF
.	TRBD2	17	TRBJ2-1	TRBV7-6	TGTGCCAGCAGCTTAGCTTCCGGGGGGGCATCCTACAATGAGCAGTTCTTC	CASSLASGGASYNEQFF
.	TRBD2	15	TRBJ2-7	TRBV2	TGTGCCAGCAGTGAAAATGCGGGAGTAAGGGCCGAGCAGTACTTC	CASSENAGVRAEQYF
.	TRBD1	14	TRBJ1-1	TRBV10-3	TGTGCCATCAGGCGACAGGGGCCTAACACTGAAGCTTTCTTT	CAIRRQGPNTEAFF
.	TRBD1	13	TRBJ1-1	TRBV5-6	TGTGCCAGCAGCTCGACAGGGGCCACTGAAGCTTTCTTT	CASSSTGATEAFF
.	TRBD1	12	TRBJ2-7	TRBV29-1	TGCAGCGTTATTCGACAGGGGGACGAGCAGTACTTC	CSVIRQGDEQYF
.	.	15	TRBJ1-3	TRBV4-2	TGTGCCAGCAGCCAAGTGTGGAGCTCTGGAAACACCATATATTTT	CASSQVWSSGNTIYF
.	TRBD1	16	TRBJ2-7	TRBV27	TGTGCCAGCAGTTTAAGGGTCGGGACAGGGACGTACGAGCAGTACTTC	CASSLRVGTGTYEQYF
.	.	17	TRBJ2-5	TRBV2	TGTGCCAGCAGTGAAGAGCGCGGTCCTTACCCTGGAGAGACCCAGTACTTC	CASSEERGPYPGETQYF
.	.	11	TRBJ2-1	TRBV11-1	TGTGCCAGCAGCTTACTCCAGGAGCAGTTCTTC	CASSLLQEQFF
.	.	13	TRBJ1-1	TRBV4-1	TGCGCCAGCAGCCAACAGGGCTACACTGAAGCTTTCTTT	CASSQQGYTEAFF
.	TRBD1	15	TRBJ1-1	TRBV5-4	TGTGCCAGCAGCCCGAGGACAGGGGTCGGGACTGAAGCTTTCTTT	CASSPRTGVGTEAFF
once	.	16	TRBJ2-3	TRBV9	TGTGCCAGCAGCCTCATGGTGGGGGGCAGCACAGATACGCAGTATTTT	CASSLMVGGSTDTQYF
.	.	14	TRBJ1-1	TRBV7-2	TGTGCCAGCAGCTTAGGGGGACGGATTTCTGAAGCTTTCTTT	CASSLGGRISEAFF
.	.	12	TRBJ1-1	TRBV19	TGTGCCAGTAGCCACCTAGGCACTGAAGCTTTCTTT	CASSHLGTEAFF
.	TRBD1	14	TRBJ1-2	TRBV2	TGTGCCAGCAGCGGACAGGGGAGTGGGGTAGGCTACACCTTC	CASSGQGSGVGYTF
.	.	13	TRBJ1-1	TRBV18	TGTGCCAGCTCACCGGACAGAACCACTGAAGCTTTCTTT	CASSPDRTTEAFF
.	.	14	TRBJ1-6	TRBV10-2	TGCGCCAGCAGTCTTGAGGGGAGGAATTCACCCCTCCACTTT	CASSLEGRNSPLHF
.	.	17	TRBJ2-2	TRBV27	TGTGCCAGCAGTTTGAGGGAAGTTTCCCTGAACACCGGGGAGCTGTTTTTT	CASSLREVSLNTGELFF
.	.	13	TRBJ2-7	TRBV7-2	TGTGCCAGCAGCTTAGCGGGTTTCTACGAGCAGTACTTC	CASSLAGFYEQYF
.	.	15	TRBJ2-1	TRBV5-1	TGCGCCAGCAGCGATCCGGGCCCATACGTAAATGAGCAGTTCTTC	CASSDPGPYVNEQFF
.	.	13	TRBJ1-4	TRBV5-6	TGTGCCAGCAGCTTGAGGATGGGCACCAGCCTGTTTTTT	CASSLRMGTSLFF
.	TRBD2	15	TRBJ2-5	TRBV7-3	TGTGCCAGCAGCTTTAGCGGGGGGCAGAAGGAGACCCAGTACTTC	CASSFSGGQKETQYF
.	TRBD1	16	TRBJ1-2	TRBV7-9	TGTGCCAGCAGCTTAATTCAGGGGGCTGAATATTATGGCTACACCTTC	CASSLIQGAEYYGYTF
.	.	15	TRBJ2-7	TRBV5-1	TGCGCCAGCAGCTTGGCGGACACGGAGTTCTACGAGCAGTACTTC	CASSLADTEFYEQYF
.	.	13	TRBJ1-6	TRBV6-6	TGTGCCAGTATCCAGGGCGGGAATTCACCCCTCCACTTT	CASIQGGNSPLHF
.	.	15	TRBJ2-2	TRBV4-3	TGCGCCAGCAGCCAAGAGGGGCAGAACACCGGGGAGCTGTTTTTT	CASSQEGQNTGELFF
.	.	16	TRBJ2-6	TRBV2	TGTGCCAGCAGTGACCTTGGACGCTCTGGGGCCAACGTCCTGACTTTC	CASSDLGRSGANVLTF
.	TRBD1	13	TRBJ1-1	TRBV30	TGTGCCTGGGACGGACAGGGGGGCACTGAAGCTTTCTTT	CAWDGQGGTEAFF
.	TRBD1	16	TRBJ2-2	TRBV11-2	TGTGCCAGCAGCCTAGAGGGACAGGGGAGATCCGGGGAGCTGTTTTTT	CASSLEGQGRSGELFF
.	.	12	TRBJ1-1	TRBV9	TGTGCCAGCAGCGCTCTGAACACTGAAGCTTTCTTT	CASSALNTEAFF
.	TRBD1	15	TRBJ1-2	TRBV2	TGTGCCAGCAGGACCGAGGGGGCCACTAACTATGGCTACACCTTC	CASRTEGATNYGYTF
.	.	14	TRBJ2-7	TRBV2	TGTGCCAGCACGGGCGGGACGAGCTCCTACGAGCAGTACTTC	CASTGGTSSYEQYF
.	.	14	TRBJ1-1	TRBV4-2	TGTGCCAGCAGCCAAGAACAGGGAGGGACTGAAGCTTTCTTT	CASSQEQGGTEAFF
once	.	15	TRBJ2-7	TRBV13	TGTGCCAGCAGAGGTGGTGCGGGACAGTCCTACGAGCAGTACTTC	CASRGGAGQSYEQYF
.	TRBD2	21	TRBJ2-2	TRBV19	TGTGCCAGTAGTATAGATCGGGAGGGGTACTTCCGAGAGCCGAACACCGGGGAGCTGTTTTTT	CASSIDREGYFREPNTGELFF
.	.	16	TRBJ1-6	TRBV6-5	TGTGCCAGCAGTTACGGGGGAACGGGGGCGGCCTCACCCCTCCACTTT	CASSYGGTGAASPLHF
.	.	12	TRBJ1-3	TRBV4-1	TGCGCCAGCAGCCAAGCAACGGGGACGCAATATTTT	CASSQATGTQYF
.	.	14	TRBJ2-5	TRBV5-6	TGTGCCAGCAGCTTGGTGGGGCGGAAAGAGACCCAGTACTTC	CASSLVGRKETQYF
.	.	13	TRBJ1-5	TRBV10-3	TGTGCCATCAGTGAGTCCGAGGATCAGCCCCAGCATTTT	CAISESEDQPQHF
.	.	19	TRBJ1-6	TRBV6-1	TGTGCCAGCAGTGAGAGGCCCCAGGGTACCCTCTCCTATAATTCACCCCTCCACTTT	CASSERPQGTLSYNSPLHF
.	.	13	TRBJ1-1	TRBV27	TGTGCCAGCAGGGCCTTGGGCGACACTGAAGCTTTCTTT	CASRALGDTEAFF
.	.	15	TRBJ1-4	TRBV4-1	TGCGCCAGCAGCCGAGAGAGACTGGCTAATGAAAAACTGTTTTTT	CASSRERLANEKLFF
.	.	11	TRBJ1-2	TRBV29-1	TGCAGCACGGAGGGGGTGAATGGCTACACCTTC	CSTEGVNGYTF